These 14 T cell receptor beta chains were all obtained from the same sample, sequenced in a study of CD4 T cells in relation to SARS-CoV-2 and coronaviruses. Repertoires were generated with immunoSEQ multiplex PCR, while TCRdb's copy carries only in-frame clones and drops some. The profile shows around 20,000 clones, approximately 70% of them singletons. No cognate antigen is known for these TCRs. Before the COVID-19 pandemic, during about 2010-2018, CD4+ T cells were taken from unexposed donors. Isolation of CD4+ T cells took place after around 11 days in culture. Sequencing used CD4+ T cells from PBMCs, cultured in vitro. Source of these receptors: a human donor in good health.

This clone was observed a handful of times. The rearrangement uses TRBV5-1 and TRBJ2-7; D might be TRBD1 (5 bases). Germline loops: CDR1 SGHRS, CDR2 YFSETQ. The CDR3 spans 16 residues. V was pared by 0 bases and J by 3 bases, with 16 bases between. The DNA of the CDR3 is TGCGCCAGCAGCTTGGTCTCGGGCAGGGCCTACTACGAGCAGTACTTC. As protein: CASSLVSGRAYYEQYF.

The J gene is TRBJ2-2, the V gene TRBV3-1 (or the pseudogene TRBV3-2), with TRBD2 identical over 10 bases. CDR1 is LGHDT and CDR2 is YNNKEL in the germline V gene (reference sequence). This CDR3 comprises 18 residues. Unmatched junction bases numbered 6, after V lost 1 base and J lost 1 base. The CDR3 nucleotides read TGTGCCAGCAGCCAAGTATCGGGACTAGCGTTGAACACCGGGGAGCTGTTTTTT. Encoded protein: CASSQVSGLALNTGELFF.

This chain links TRBV7-9 with TRBJ2-7; TRBD2 aligns across 8 bases. The CDR3 has 13 residues. Germline CDR1 SEHNR, CDR2 FQNEAQ (reference sequence). Trimming cost V 5 bases and J 3 bases; bases outside gene matches: 3. CDR3 sequence (DNA): TGTGCCAGCAGCCGGGGGGGAAGCTACGAGCAGTACTTC. Its protein product is CASSRGGSYEQYF.

This clone turned up a few times. The CDR3 nucleotides read TGCGCCAGCGGGGGCTCTGGAAACACCATATATTTT. Protein: CASGGSGNTIYF. This chain connects TRBV4-1 to TRBJ1-3; maybe TRBD1 (5 bases). Trimming shortened V by 8 bases and J by 0 bases, and 5 bases separated the two germline ends. This CDR3 comprises 12 residues. Germline-derived CDR1 and CDR2 are MGHRA and YSYEKL.

The CDR3 reads CASSPGHLSTRGQETQYF. The CDR3 nucleotides are TGTGCCAGCAGTCCGGGACACCTTTCTACACGTGGACAAGAGACCCAGTACTTC. The rearrangement uses TRBV6-2 or TRBV6-3 and TRBJ2-5, with D tentatively TRBD1 (6 bases). This CDR3 contains 18 residues. Per germline, CDR1 MNHEY and CDR2 SVGEGT. The V end lost 5 bases, the J end lost 2 bases, and 24 bases lay between the germline ends.

The chain has TRBV29-1 and TRBJ2-5, with 9 bases that match TRBD2. CDR3 length: 16 residues. Germline V gene data show CDR1 as SQVTM and CDR2 as ANQGSEA. V trimming: 2 bases; J trimming: 5 bases; junction bases outside the gene matches: 12. CDR3 region: CSVEQWGGGVGETQYF. Here the CDR3 DNA reads TGCAGCGTTGAACAATGGGGCGGGGGGGTCGGTGAGACCCAGTACTTC.

The chain carries TRBV21-1 and TRBJ2-7. TRBV21-1 is flagged as a pseudogene. This CDR3 has 16 residues. The CDR3 loop reads CASSKALELERWLVYF. CDR3 sequence (DNA): TGTGCCAGCAGCAAAGCTCTTGAATTGGAACGGTGGTTAGTGTACTTC.

The chain has TRBV6-6 and TRBJ2-7; maybe TRBD1 (5 bases). The V end was cut by 6 bases, the J end by 6 bases, with 9 bases between. The germline CDR1 and CDR2 sequences are MNHNY and SVGAGI (reference sequence). The CDR3 is 11 residues long. In nucleotides, the CDR3 is TGTGCCAGCAGCCCCCAGGGCGAGCAGTACTTC. Translating gives CASSPQGEQYF.

The chain uses TRBV10-1 and TRBJ2-3; D may be TRBD2 (6 bases). V dropped 0 bases and J dropped 5 bases, with 6 bases sitting between them. CDR3 length: 13 residues. Germline loops: CDR1 WNHNN, CDR2 SYGVQD (reference sequence). CDR3 sequence (DNA): TGCGCCAGCAGTGAGTCGGGGGGAGATACGCAGTATTTT. Translated: CASSESGGDTQYF.

CDR3 residues: CATSSSGLWFGTEAFF. As DNA, the CDR3 is TGTGCCACCAGCTCCTCAGGGCTATGGTTTGGCACTGAAGCTTTCTTT. The rearrangement links TRBV15 to TRBJ1-1; a weak D match, TRBD1 (5 bases). From germline, CDR1 is LNHNV and CDR2 YYDKDF (reference sequence). This CDR3 is 16 amino acids long. V lost 5 bases, J lost 4 bases, and 20 bases lay in between.

The V gene is TRBV27, the J gene TRBJ1-1; D is uncertain. CDR1 MNHEY and CDR2 SMNVEV come from the germline V gene (reference sequence). Trimming stripped 4 bases from V and 4 bases from J, with 10 bases between. The CDR3 spans 13 residues. CDR3 residues: CASSSGLGTEAFF. For the CDR3, the DNA is TGTGCCAGCAGTTCCGGGTTGGGCACTGAAGCTTTCTTT.

The rearrangement joins TRBV5-1 to TRBJ2-3; 8 nucleotides align to TRBD2. J lost 3 bases, V lost 0 bases, and 3 bases had no gene match. Germline values: CDR1 SGHRS, CDR2 YFSETQ. The CDR3 runs to 15 residues. CDR3 coding DNA: TGCGCCAGCAGCTTGGAAGCGGGAGAGACAGATACGCAGTATTTT. This translates into CASSLEAGETDTQYF.

This rearrangement joins TRBV9 to TRBJ2-1, with D possibly matching TRBD1 (6 bases). There are 15 residues in the CDR3. Trimming left V 3 bases short and J 3 bases short, with 13 bases between. CDR1 SGDLS and CDR2 YYNGEE come from the germline V gene. DNA of the CDR3: TGTGCCAGCAGCGGGGACAAAATCGTCTACAATGAGCAGTTCTTC. Its protein is CASSGDKIVYNEQFF.

This clone came up a few times. The chain employs TRBV9 and TRBJ1-3; D uncertain. Per germline, CDR1 SGDLS and CDR2 YYNGEE. The CDR3 contains 14 residues. Trimming removed 1 base at V and 0 bases at J, with 5 bases between. The CDR3 nucleotides are TGTGCCAGCAGCGTATACGTCTCTGGAAACACCATATATTTT. Amino acid sequence: CASSVYVSGNTIYF. Variable domain in full (rest from reference TRBV9 and TRBJ1-3): DSGVTQTPKHLITATGQRVTLRCSPRSGDLSVYWYQQSLDQGLQFLIQYYNGEERAKGNILERFSAQQFPDLHSELNLSSLELGDSALYFCASSVYVSGNTIYFGEGSWLTVV.